The entry below gives a single T cell receptor (beta chain) sequence along with its context. This sample stems from a study of blood T cell repertoires in COVID-19. Across the whole study: T cells, B-cell-depleted T cells, or PBMCs supplied cDNA or gDNA.

Data came from immunoSEQ multiplex PCR; TCRdb stores just in-frame clones and leaves some out. The sample shows under 200,000 clones, around 92% of them seen only once. CDR1 and CDR2 from the germline V gene are MNHEY and SMNVEV (reference sequence). V was cut by 1 base and J by 1 base, with 5 bases left in between. The length of the CDR3 is 14 residues. The chain links TRBV27 to TRBJ1-5; no reliable D call. This receptor was obtained from a woman aged 18-29 years who had recovered from COVID-19. Sequencing input: PBMCs or T cells enriched from blood (not recorded which). For the CDR3, the DNA is TGTGCCAGCAGTTTATTACAGAGCAATCAGCCCCAGCATTTT. Encoded protein: CASSLLQSNQPQHF.